These 8 T cell receptor beta chains were sequenced from one sample in a study of T cell clusters in autoimmune cytopenias. Multiplex touch-down PCR amplified TRB using TRB-A and TRB-B pools in one tube. TCRdb re-called the multiplex PCR reads and gives one entry per CDR3 protein, without DNA. Its table records 4,500 or so distinct CDR3 sequences. Each sample's input was roughly 250 ng genomic DNA, 38,000 or so genome equivalents. Specimen: peripheral blood. These receptors were obtained from a human donor with an autoimmune cytopenia or autoimmune hepatitis (not recorded which).

In terms of frequency, this clonotype is medium-sized. This chain uses TRBV18 with TRBJ1-2. The CDR3 is made up of 15 amino acids. CDR1 is KGHSH and CDR2 is LQKENI in the germline V gene. The CDR3 sequence is CASSPPSTGLGGYTF.

This clonotype is deemed medium-sized by its frequency. J is TRBJ1-5 and V is TRBV6-1; the TRBD1 assignment by TCRdb is unverifiable without DNA. The CDR3 totals 18 residues. Germline V lookup: CDR1 MNHNS, CDR2 SASEGT. CDR3 protein: CASSEPQGGPRTSQPQHF.

Considering frequency, this clonotype is medium-sized. The chain joins TRBV29-1 to TRBJ2-2; TCRdb indicates TRBD1, and absent DNA this call remains unverified. Germline CDR1 reads SQVTM; CDR2 reads ANQGSEA. The CDR3 totals 15 residues. CDR3 sequence: CSVTPGTVGTGELFF.

This clonotype is medium-sized (0.01 to 0.1%) by frequency. J is TRBJ2-3 and V is TRBV7-9; absent DNA, TCRdb's TRBD1 call cannot be checked. The CDR3 totals 16 residues. Per germline, CDR1 SEHNR and CDR2 FQNEAQ (reference sequence). CDR3 region: CASSPRTGPSTDTQYF.

V gene TRBV7-9 combines with J gene TRBJ2-7; the TCRdb D gene call, TRBD1, has no DNA to confirm it. This CDR3 has 14 residues. The germline V gene has CDR1 SEHNR and CDR2 FQNEAQ (reference sequence). The CDR3 reads CASSQDRNSYEQYF.

By frequency, this clonotype registers medium-sized. The chain recombines TRBV19 with TRBJ1-2; lacking DNA, the TRBD1 call made by TCRdb goes unchecked. The germline CDR1 and CDR2 sequences are LNHDA and SQIVND (reference sequence). This CDR3 region has 15 residues. CDR3 sequence: CASSPTGGDNYGYTF.

The chain joins TRBV11-1 to TRBJ2-2; the D gene TCRdb calls, TRBD2, cannot be checked with no DNA. CDR1 SGHAT and CDR2 FQDESV come from the germline V gene (reference sequence). This CDR3 is 17 amino acids long. This CDR3 reads CASSRFRSGSNTGELFF.

This clonotype is deemed medium-sized by its frequency. V and J are TRBV18 and TRBJ2-7; TCRdb designates TRBD2, a call that cannot be tested without DNA. CDR3 length: 15 residues. The germline V gene has CDR1 KGHSH and CDR2 LQKENI. CDR3 residues: CASSPVSGSKYEQYF.